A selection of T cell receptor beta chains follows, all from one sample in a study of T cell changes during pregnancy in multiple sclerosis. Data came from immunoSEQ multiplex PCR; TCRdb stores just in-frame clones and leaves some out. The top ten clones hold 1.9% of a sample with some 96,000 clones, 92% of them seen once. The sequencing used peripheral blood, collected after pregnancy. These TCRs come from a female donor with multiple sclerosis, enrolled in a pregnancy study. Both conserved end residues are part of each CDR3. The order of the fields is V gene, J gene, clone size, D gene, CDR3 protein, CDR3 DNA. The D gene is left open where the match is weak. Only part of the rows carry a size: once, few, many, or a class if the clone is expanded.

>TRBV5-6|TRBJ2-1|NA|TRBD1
CASSIGTVNEQFF
TGTGCCAGCAGCATCGGGACAGTCAATGAGCAGTTCTTC
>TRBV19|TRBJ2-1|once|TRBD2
CASSTGTSGDHRQFF
TGTGCCAGTAGTACCGGGACTAGCGGGGATCATCGGCAGTTCTTC
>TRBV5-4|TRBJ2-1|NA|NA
CASSLKRQANEQFF
TGTGCCAGCAGCTTGAAAAGACAGGCCAATGAGCAGTTCTTC
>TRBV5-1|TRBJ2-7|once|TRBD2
CASSVKGTSNEQYF
TGCGCCAGCAGCGTAAAAGGGACTAGTAACGAGCAGTACTTC
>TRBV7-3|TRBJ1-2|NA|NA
CASGETGYGYTF
TGTGCCAGCGGGGAGACAGGCTATGGCTACACCTTC
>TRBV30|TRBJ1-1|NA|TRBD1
CAWSVRAGGNTEAFF
TGTGCCTGGAGTGTTCGGGCAGGGGGGAACACTGAAGCTTTCTTT
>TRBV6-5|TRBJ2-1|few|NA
CASSYSRRANEQFF
TGTGCCAGCAGTTACTCGCGGAGGGCGAATGAGCAGTTCTTC
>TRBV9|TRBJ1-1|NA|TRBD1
CASSVRDRGLSNTEAFF
TGTGCCAGCAGCGTAAGGGACAGGGGGCTTTCGAACACTGAAGCTTTCTTT
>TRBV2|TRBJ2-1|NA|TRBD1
CASKAGTGSYNEQFF
TGTGCCAGCAAGGCCGGGACAGGGTCGTACAATGAGCAGTTCTTC
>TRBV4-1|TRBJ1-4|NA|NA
CASSQFPGSREKLFF
TGCGCCAGCAGCCAATTTCCGGGGTCACGCGAAAAACTGTTTTTT
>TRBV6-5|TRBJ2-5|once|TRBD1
CASSYPTGGGETQYF
TGTGCCAGCAGTTACCCCACAGGGGGCGGCGAGACCCAGTACTTC
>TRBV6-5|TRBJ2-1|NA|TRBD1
CASSHRGVGINEQFF
TGTGCCAGCAGTCACAGGGGGGTGGGTATCAATGAGCAGTTCTTC
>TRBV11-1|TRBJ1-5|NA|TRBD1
CASSSSQGQPQHF
TGTGCCAGCAGCTCCTCACAGGGGCAGCCCCAGCATTTT
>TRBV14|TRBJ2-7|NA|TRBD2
CASSQDMSGDPHEQYF
TGTGCCAGCAGCCAAGATATGAGCGGGGACCCCCACGAGCAGTACTTC
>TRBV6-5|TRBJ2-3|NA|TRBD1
CASSPDRGGVTQYF
TGTGCCAGCAGTCCGGACAGGGGTGGGGTTACGCAGTATTTT
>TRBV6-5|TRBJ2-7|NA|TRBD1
CASSFTSGTGRYEQYF
TGTGCCAGCAGTTTCACCTCCGGGACAGGTCGGTACGAGCAGTACTTC
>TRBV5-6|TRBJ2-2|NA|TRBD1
CASSLGTGGAGELFF
TGTGCCAGCAGCCTGGGGACAGGGGGTGCCGGGGAGCTGTTTTTT
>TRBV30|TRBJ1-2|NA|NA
CAWSGRQQNYGYTF
TGTGCCTGGAGCGGCAGGCAGCAGAATTATGGCTACACCTTC
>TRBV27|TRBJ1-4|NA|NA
CASSAGQSREKLFF
TGTGCCAGCAGTGCAGGACAGTCCCGTGAAAAACTGTTTTTT
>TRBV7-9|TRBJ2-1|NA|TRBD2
CASSPGTSRRNEQFF
TGTGCCAGCAGTCCCGGGACTAGCCGGCGCAATGAGCAGTTCTTC
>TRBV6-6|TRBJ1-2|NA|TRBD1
CASSYSGTGTLDGYTF
TGTGCCAGCAGTTACTCCGGGACAGGGACGCTCGATGGCTACACCTTC
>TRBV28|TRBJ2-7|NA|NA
CASSFGEYEQYF
TGTGCCAGCAGTTTCGGGGAGTACGAGCAGTACTTC
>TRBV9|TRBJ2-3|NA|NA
CASSVISGRSTDTQYF
TGTGCCAGCAGCGTAATCTCAGGGCGAAGCACAGATACGCAGTATTTT
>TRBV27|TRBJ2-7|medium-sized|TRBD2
CAAGGLGEQYF
TGTGCCGCGGGAGGCTTGGGGGAGCAGTACTTC
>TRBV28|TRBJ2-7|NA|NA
CASSLVDNSYEQYF
TGTGCCAGCAGTTTAGTTGACAACTCCTACGAGCAGTACTTC
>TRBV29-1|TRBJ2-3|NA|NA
CSVAGSQTSTDTQYF
TGCAGCGTTGCAGGGTCGCAAACTAGCACAGATACGCAGTATTTT
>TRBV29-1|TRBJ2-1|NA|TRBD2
CSVEDWASGRGNEQFF
TGCAGCGTTGAAGATTGGGCTAGCGGGAGAGGCAATGAGCAGTTCTTC
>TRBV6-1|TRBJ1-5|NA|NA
CASSEARGGPRPQHF
TGTGCCAGCAGTGAAGCCAGGGGAGGGCCTCGGCCCCAGCATTTT
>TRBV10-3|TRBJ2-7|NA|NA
CAVSRQSSYEQYF
TGTGCCGTCTCCCGACAGTCCTCCTACGAGCAGTACTTC
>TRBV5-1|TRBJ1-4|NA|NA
CASTPTGVGKLFF
TGCGCCAGCACTCCAACCGGGGTGGGAAAACTGTTTTTT
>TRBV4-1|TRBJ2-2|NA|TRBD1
CASSQGFGDRGRVGELFF
TGCGCCAGCAGCCAAGGCTTCGGGGACAGGGGGCGCGTCGGGGAGCTGTTTTTT
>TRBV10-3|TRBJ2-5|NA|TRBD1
CAISESTGPPIRETQYF
TGTGCCATCAGTGAGTCGACAGGGCCACCTATTCGGGAGACCCAGTACTTC
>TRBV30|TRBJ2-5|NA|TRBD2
CAWSAGSGRGETQYF
TGTGCCTGGAGCGCGGGTAGCGGGAGAGGAGAGACCCAGTACTTC
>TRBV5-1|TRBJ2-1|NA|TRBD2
CASSLLAGSSYNEQFF
TGCGCCAGCAGCTTACTAGCGGGAAGCTCCTACAATGAGCAGTTCTTC
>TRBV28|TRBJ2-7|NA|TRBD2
CATSGNKDEQYF
TGTGCCACCAGCGGGAATAAGGACGAGCAGTACTTC
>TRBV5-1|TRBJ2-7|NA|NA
CASSFDAASSYEQYF
TGCGCCAGCAGCTTCGACGCTGCTAGCTCCTACGAGCAGTACTTC
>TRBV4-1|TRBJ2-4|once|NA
CASSQRNIQYF
TGCGCCAGCAGCCAACGAAACATTCAGTACTTC
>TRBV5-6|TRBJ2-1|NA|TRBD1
CASSLELGRGSDEQFF
TGTGCCAGCAGCTTGGAACTGGGCAGGGGGAGTGATGAGCAGTTCTTC
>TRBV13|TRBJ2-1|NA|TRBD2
CASSSTSGSGRGYNEQFF
TGTGCCAGCAGCTCCACCTCGGGGAGCGGGAGGGGCTACAATGAGCAGTTCTTC
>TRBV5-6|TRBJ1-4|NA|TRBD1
CASSLYTGTVSEKLFF
TGTGCCAGCAGCTTATACACCGGGACAGTCTCTGAAAAACTGTTTTTT
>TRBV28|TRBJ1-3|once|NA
CASSLRNSGNTIYF
TGTGCCAGCAGTTTACGTAACTCTGGAAACACCATATATTTT
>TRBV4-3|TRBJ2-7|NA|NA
CASSQRQSSYEQYF
TGCGCCAGCAGCCAGCGACAGAGCTCCTACGAGCAGTACTTC
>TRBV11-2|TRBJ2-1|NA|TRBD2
CASSLGSSGGVYNEQFF
TGTGCCAGCAGCTTAGGTTCTAGCGGGGGGGTATACAATGAGCAGTTCTTC
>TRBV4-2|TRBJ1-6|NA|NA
CASSQEQSPFSYNSPLHF
TGTGCCAGCAGCCAAGAACAGTCACCTTTCTCCTATAATTCACCCCTCCACTTT
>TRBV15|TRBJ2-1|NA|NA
CATSRDPETPFF
TGTGCCACCAGCAGAGATCCGGAGACCCCGTTCTTC
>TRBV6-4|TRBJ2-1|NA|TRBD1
CASSDGTGKQFF
TGTGCCAGCAGTGACGGGACAGGGAAGCAGTTCTTC
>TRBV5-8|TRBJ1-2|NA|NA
CASSRYGYTF
TGTGCCAGCAGCCGTTATGGCTACACCTTC
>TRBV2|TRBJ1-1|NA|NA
CASSWRDMNTEAFF
TGTGCCAGCAGTTGGAGGGATATGAACACTGAAGCTTTCTTT
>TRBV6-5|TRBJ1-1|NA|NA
CASSYSAGTEAFF
TGTGCCAGCAGTTACTCGGCAGGCACTGAAGCTTTCTTT
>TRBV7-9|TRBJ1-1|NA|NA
CASTLWAGAALPF
TGTGCCAGCACCCTCTGGGCAGGGGCGGCGCTACCCTTT
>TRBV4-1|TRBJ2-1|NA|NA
CASSQVLATYNEQFF
TGCGCCAGCAGCCAAGTACTAGCTACCTACAATGAGCAGTTCTTC
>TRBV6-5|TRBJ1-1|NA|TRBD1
CASRDAGGSFTEAFF
TGTGCCAGCAGAGACGCAGGGGGCTCGTTCACTGAAGCTTTCTTT
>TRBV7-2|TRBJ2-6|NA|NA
CASSLAHGGANVLTF
TGTGCCAGCAGCTTAGCGCACGGGGGGGCCAACGTCCTGACTTTC
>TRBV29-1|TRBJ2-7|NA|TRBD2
CSVGSGEDHEQYF
TGCAGCGTTGGGAGCGGGGAGGACCACGAGCAGTACTTC
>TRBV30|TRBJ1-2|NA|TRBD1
CAWRTGEYGYTF
TGTGCCTGGAGGACAGGGGAATATGGCTACACCTTC